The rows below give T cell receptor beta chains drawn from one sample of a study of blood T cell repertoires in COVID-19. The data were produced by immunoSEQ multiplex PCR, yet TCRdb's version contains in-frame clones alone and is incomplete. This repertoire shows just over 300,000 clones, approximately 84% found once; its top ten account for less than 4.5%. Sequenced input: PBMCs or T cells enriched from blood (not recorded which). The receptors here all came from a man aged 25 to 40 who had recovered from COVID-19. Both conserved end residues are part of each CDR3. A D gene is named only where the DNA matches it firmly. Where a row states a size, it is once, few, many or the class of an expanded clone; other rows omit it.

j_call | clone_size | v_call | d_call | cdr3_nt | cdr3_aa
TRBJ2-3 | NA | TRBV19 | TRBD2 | TGTGCCAGTAGTATGAGTGCGGGGGGAACCACAGATACGCAGTATTTT | CASSMSAGGTTDTQYF
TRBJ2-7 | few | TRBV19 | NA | TGTGCCAGTAGGTCCTTATCCGGGACAACCTACGAGCAGTACTTC | CASRSLSGTTYEQYF
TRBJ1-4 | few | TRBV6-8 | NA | TGTGCCAGCAGGGAGGTGGGTGCGGATGAAAAACTGTTTTTT | CASREVGADEKLFF
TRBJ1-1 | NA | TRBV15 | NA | TGTGCCACCGCGGGGCCTAAGACTGAAGCTTTCTTT | CATAGPKTEAFF
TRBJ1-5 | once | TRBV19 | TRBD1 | TGTGCCAGTAGTATCCCCGCTATTACAGGGGGCTTCGATCAGCCCCAGCATTTT | CASSIPAITGGFDQPQHF
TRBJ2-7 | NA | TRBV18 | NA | TGTGCCAGCTCACCACCTGTGAAGGGGCGGTACGAGCAGTACTTC | CASSPPVKGRYEQYF
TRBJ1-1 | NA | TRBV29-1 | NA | TGCAGCGTTGAAGAGACAGGACGATTGGCTTTCTTT | CSVEETGRLAFF
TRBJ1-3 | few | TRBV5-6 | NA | TGTGCCAGCAGCCCCCCGTCCGGAAACACCATATATTTT | CASSPPSGNTIYF
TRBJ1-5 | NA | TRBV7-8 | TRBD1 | TGTGCCAGCAGCCGAGACAGGGGGAACAATCAGCCCCAGCATTTT | CASSRDRGNNQPQHF
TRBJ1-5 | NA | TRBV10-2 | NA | TGCGCCAGCAGTCCTGAGTATAGCAATCAGCCCCAGCATTTT | CASSPEYSNQPQHF
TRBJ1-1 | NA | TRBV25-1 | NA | TGTGCCAGCAGGGGACATACTGCTGAAGCTTTCTTT | CASRGHTAEAFF
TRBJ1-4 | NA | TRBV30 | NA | TGTGCCTGGGGGCGTGATAGTGAAAAACTGTTTTTT | CAWGRDSEKLFF
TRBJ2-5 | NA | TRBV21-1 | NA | TGTGCCAGCAGCCTCAGGGGAGAAGAGACCCAGTACTTC | CASSLRGEETQYF
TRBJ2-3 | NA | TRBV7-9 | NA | TGTGCCAGCAGCTTAGAGGTACTAGACACAGATACGCAGTATTTT | CASSLEVLDTDTQYF
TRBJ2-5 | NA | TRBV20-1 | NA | TGCAGTGCTAGTAAGGGAACTAGTCTAGAGACCCAGTACTTC | CSASKGTSLETQYF
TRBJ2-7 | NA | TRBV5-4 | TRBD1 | TGTGCCAGCAGCTTGCCAGGGGGCGAGCAGTACTTC | CASSLPGGEQYF
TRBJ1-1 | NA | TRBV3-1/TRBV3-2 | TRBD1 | TGTGCCAGCAACAGACAGGGTGGCACTGAAGCTTTCTTT | CASNRQGGTEAFF
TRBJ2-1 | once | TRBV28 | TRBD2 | TGTGCCAGCAGTTTCAGCGGGGGGGCTTACAATGAGCAGTTCTTC | CASSFSGGAYNEQFF
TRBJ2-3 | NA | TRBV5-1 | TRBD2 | TGCGCCAGCAGTTCTAGCGGTCAAAGAAGCACAGATACGCAGTATTTT | CASSSSGQRSTDTQYF
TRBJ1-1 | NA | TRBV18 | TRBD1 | TGTGCCAGCTCACCGGCAGGGGGCATGAACACTGAAGCTTTCTTT | CASSPAGGMNTEAFF
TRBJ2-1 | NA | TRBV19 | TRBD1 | TGTGCCAGTAGTAAAGGACAGGGTAGATCCTACTACAATGAGCAGTTCTTC | CASSKGQGRSYYNEQFF
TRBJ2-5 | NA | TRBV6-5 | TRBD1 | TGTGCCACCTGGGACAGGGGGGATGGGGAGACCCAGTACTTC | CATWDRGDGETQYF